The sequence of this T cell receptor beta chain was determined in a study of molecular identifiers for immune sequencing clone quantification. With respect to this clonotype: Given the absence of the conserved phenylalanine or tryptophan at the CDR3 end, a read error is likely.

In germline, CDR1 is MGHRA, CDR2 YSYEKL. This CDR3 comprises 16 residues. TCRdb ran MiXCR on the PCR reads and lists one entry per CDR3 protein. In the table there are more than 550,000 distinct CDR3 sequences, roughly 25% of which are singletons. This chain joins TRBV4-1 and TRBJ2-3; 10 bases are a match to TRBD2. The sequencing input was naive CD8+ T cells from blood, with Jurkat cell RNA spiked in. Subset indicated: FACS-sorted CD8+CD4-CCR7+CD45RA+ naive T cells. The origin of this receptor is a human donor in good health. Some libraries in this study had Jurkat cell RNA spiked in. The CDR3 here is CASKDGASGGRDTQYV. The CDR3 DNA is TGCGCGAGCAAAGACGGGGCTAGCGGGGGTAGAGATACGCAGTATGTT.